The 6 T cell receptor beta chains reported below all come from one sample, sequenced in a study of cytomegalovirus exposure and HLA in healthy donors. The PCR employed 60 Vbeta primers together with 13 Jbeta primers. Generated by immunoSEQ multiplex PCR, the TCRdb table keeps only in-frame clones and is missing some. The sample includes roughly 80,000 clones, approximately 67% of them seen just once. Sequenced input: PBMCs. These receptors all stem from a male donor in good health and CMV-seropositive.

This sequence joins TRBV6-5 and TRBJ2-1; 7 nucleotides align to TRBD2. V lost 0 bases and J lost 4; bases outside the gene matches: 6. The CDR3 extends over 16 amino acids. Germline-derived CDR1 and CDR2 are MNHEY and SVGAGI. The CDR3 is CASSYSGGVGYNEQFF. The CDR3 region has the DNA TGTGCCAGCAGTTACTCGGGGGGGGTCGGGTACAATGAGCAGTTCTTC.

The chain uses TRBV15 and TRBJ1-4; 7 bases agree with TRBD1. The trim removed 3 bases at V and 4 bases at J, leaving 5 bases unmatched. The CDR3 extends over 15 amino acids. Germline lookup yields CDR1 LNHNV and CDR2 YYDKDF (reference sequence). The CDR3 DNA follows: TGTGCCACCAGCAGTGGACAGGTCTTTAATGAAAAACTGTTTTTT. It is translated as CATSSGQVFNEKLFF.

This clone was detected only a few times. CDR3 in DNA: TGTGCCAGCAGTTACGAGGTGGCTCGGGGAGAGACCCAGTACTTC. It is translated as CASSYEVARGETQYF. V usage is TRBV6-6 and J usage is TRBJ2-5; possible D gene TRBD2, 5 bases. The germline V gene has CDR1 MNHNY and CDR2 SVGAGI (reference sequence). The CDR3 length is 15 residues. Trimming shortened V by 2 bases and J by 4 bases, and 14 bases separated the two germline ends.

The rearrangement uses TRBV6-5 and TRBJ2-3; D perhaps matches TRBD2 (6 bases). Germline lookup yields CDR1 MNHEY and CDR2 SVGAGI. The CDR3 is 13 amino acids. Deletions cut 6 bases from V and 5 bases from J, with 12 bases between. The CDR3 bases are TGTGCCAGCAGGGACTATCCCGGAGATACGCAGTATTTT. It is translated as CASRDYPGDTQYF.

This chain connects TRBV29-1 to TRBJ1-1; D is perhaps TRBD1 (6 bases). In germline, CDR1 is SQVTM, CDR2 ANQGSEA. The ends were cut back, 6 bases at V and 0 bases at J, with 17 bases in the middle. CDR3 size: 15 residues. Here the CDR3 reads CSVKPGQYMNTEAFF. CDR3 coding DNA: TGCAGCGTCAAACCCGGACAGTATATGAACACTGAAGCTTTCTTT.

Comment on this clone: An end of the junction differs from the germline gene, which may be a read error. This chain links TRBV5-5 with TRBJ1-4, with a tentative D call TRBD1 (5 bases). Germline lookup yields CDR1 SGHKS and CDR2 YYEKEE (reference sequence). This CDR3 region has 15 residues. Here the CDR3 DNA reads TGTGCCAGCAGCACTTACTGGGGGACTACTGAAAAACTGTTTTTT. As protein: CASSTYWGTTEKLFF.